This is a list of T cell receptor beta chains from one sample in a study of blood T cell repertoires in COVID-19. Clones were read by immunoSEQ multiplex PCR, and TCRdb kept only the in-frame ones, dropping some. The data show hundreds of thousands of clones, more than 70% seen once. Sequenced sample: peripheral blood. The receptors originated from a woman in her 70s with COVID-19, enrolled during active disease. CDR3s include the opening cysteine and the closing phenylalanine or tryptophan. D genes are given only for firm matches. Only part of the rows carry a size: once, few, many, or a class if the clone is expanded.

v_gene,j_gene,abundance,d_gene,len,CDR3aa,CDR3nt
TRBV7-2,TRBJ2-7,.,TRBD2,15,CASSQTSGGSYEQYF,TGTGCCAGCAGCCAGACTAGCGGGGGATCCTACGAGCAGTACTTC
TRBV18,TRBJ1-2,.,.,13,CASSRQGMSGYTF,TGTGCCAGCTCACGGCAGGGGATGAGTGGCTACACCTTC
TRBV2,TRBJ1-1,.,.,14,CASSSGTLNTEAFF,TGTGCCAGCAGTTCCGGGACATTAAACACTGAAGCTTTCTTT
TRBV6-6,TRBJ2-1,once,.,15,CASSYGGAGVNEQFF,TGTGCCAGCAGTTACGGGGGGGCGGGAGTCAATGAGCAGTTCTTC
TRBV27,TRBJ1-6,.,.,14,CASSLGLGNSPLHF,TGTGCCAGCAGCCTGGGGCTAGGTAATTCACCCCTCCACTTT
TRBV5-1,TRBJ1-1,.,.,13,CASRVGTRAEAFF,TGCGCCAGCAGAGTTGGGACTAGGGCTGAAGCTTTCTTT
TRBV27,TRBJ1-6,.,.,14,CASSPRGSYSPLHF,TGTGCCAGCAGTCCCAGGGGTTCTTATTCACCCCTCCACTTT
TRBV28,TRBJ2-6,.,.,17,CASSLGRWRAGANVLTF,TGTGCCAGCAGTTTGGGTCGTTGGAGGGCTGGGGCCAACGTCCTGACTTTC
TRBV2,TRBJ2-3,.,TRBD2,16,CASSEVAGGLRDTQYF,TGTGCCAGCAGTGAAGTGGCGGGGGGGCTTAGAGATACGCAGTATTTT
TRBV7-9,TRBJ1-1,once,TRBD1,15,CASSLGQGGNTEAFF,TGTGCCAGCAGCTTAGGACAGGGAGGGAACACTGAAGCTTTCTTT
TRBV7-2,TRBJ2-1,once,TRBD2,16,CASSLGSGGSLNEQFF,TGTGCCAGCAGCTTAGGTAGCGGGGGGAGTCTGAATGAGCAGTTCTTC
TRBV5-1,TRBJ2-7,.,.,15,CASSLGLGSTYEQYF,TGCGCCAGCAGCCTCGGTCTCGGTTCAACCTACGAGCAGTACTTC
TRBV11-2,TRBJ1-1,.,.,15,CASSLGVGRTYEAFF,TGTGCCAGCAGCTTAGGAGTTGGTAGAACCTATGAAGCTTTCTTT
TRBV7-8,TRBJ2-1,.,.,14,CASSLGGSYNEQFF,TGTGCCAGCAGCTTGGGGGGCTCCTACAATGAGCAGTTCTTC
TRBV4-1,TRBJ2-7,.,TRBD1,16,CASSQDKAGGYGEQYF,TGCGCCAGCAGCCAAGATAAGGCAGGGGGTTATGGCGAGCAGTACTTC
TRBV9,TRBJ2-1,.,TRBD2,17,CASSVALGRGVINEQFF,TGTGCCAGCAGCGTAGCCCTGGGGCGGGGGGTGATCAATGAGCAGTTCTTC
TRBV7-2,TRBJ2-5,.,.,13,CASTLGTRETQYF,TGTGCCAGCACCCTAGGCACAAGAGAGACCCAGTACTTC
TRBV6-5,TRBJ1-5,.,.,15,CASRFRRDTDQPQHF,TGTGCCAGCAGATTCCGCCGGGACACCGATCAGCCCCAGCATTTT
TRBV27,TRBJ2-3,once,.,11,CASSLAGTQYF,TGTGCCAGCAGTTTGGCGGGTACGCAGTATTTT
TRBV19,TRBJ2-7,.,TRBD1,15,CASSIPGQATYEQYF,TGTGCCAGTAGTATACCGGGACAGGCTACCTACGAGCAGTACTTC
TRBV5-1,TRBJ2-2,.,.,14,CASSLGTTTGELFF,TGCGCCAGCAGCTTGGGGACAACCACCGGGGAGCTGTTTTTT
TRBV9,TRBJ1-6,.,.,16,CASSLGLGRGDSPLHF,TGTGCCAGCAGCCTGGGACTCGGAAGAGGGGACTCACCCCTCCACTTT
TRBV5-1,TRBJ1-1,.,.,15,CASSLSAGLNTEAFF,TGCGCCAGCAGCTTGTCGGCAGGGTTGAACACTGAAGCTTTCTTT
TRBV2,TRBJ2-3,.,TRBD2,16,CASSGTSGGVVDTQYF,TGTGCCAGCAGTGGCACTAGCGGGGGGGTTGTGGATACGCAGTATTTT
TRBV6-2/TRBV6-3,TRBJ2-1,.,.,18,CASSYLRRGRGSYNEQFF,TGTGCCAGCAGTTACCTGCGGAGAGGGCGCGGCTCCTACAATGAGCAGTTCTTC
TRBV5-1,TRBJ2-7,.,TRBD1,16,CASSLVPGGLKNEQYF,TGCGCCAGCAGCTTGGTTCCAGGGGGCCTGAAGAACGAGCAGTACTTC
TRBV7-9,TRBJ1-3,.,.,16,CASSLRRVASGNTIYF,TGTGCCAGCAGCTTACGGAGGGTAGCCTCTGGAAACACCATATATTTT
TRBV13,TRBJ1-6,.,.,15,CASSPGGVDNSPLHF,TGTGCCAGCAGCCCGGGAGGGGTCGATAATTCACCCCTCCACTTT
TRBV29-1,TRBJ1-1,.,TRBD1,13,CSVSQGVNTEAFF,TGCAGCGTTTCTCAGGGGGTGAACACTGAAGCTTTCTTT
TRBV6-1,TRBJ2-2,.,.,17,CASSEVRANTNTGELFF,TGTGCCAGCAGTGAAGTCAGGGCGAACACGAACACCGGGGAGCTGTTTTTT
TRBV28,TRBJ2-1,.,.,13,CASSWRSGNEQFF,TGTGCCAGCAGTTGGCGCAGCGGGAATGAGCAGTTCTTC
TRBV10-3,TRBJ2-2,.,TRBD2,15,CAISPSGGGTGELFF,TGTGCCATCTCCCCAAGCGGGGGGGGCACCGGGGAGCTGTTTTTT
TRBV21-1,TRBJ1-5,few,.,21,CASSPGQGTLRTRPRNQPQHF,TGTGCCAGCAGCCCGGGACAGGGGACCCTTAGAACCAGGCCGCGCAATCAGCCCCAGCATTTT
TRBV6-5,TRBJ2-7,few,TRBD1,13,CASRQGLIVEQYF,TGTGCCAGCCGACAGGGCTTGATTGTGGAGCAGTACTTC
TRBV5-1,TRBJ2-7,.,.,14,CASSSGGDSYEQYF,TGCGCCAGCAGCTCGGGCGGGGACTCCTACGAGCAGTACTTC
TRBV11-2,TRBJ1-4,.,.,13,CASSLARGGELFF,TGTGCCAGCAGCTTAGCTCGGGGGGGGGAACTGTTTTTT
TRBV5-1,TRBJ1-3,.,.,15,CASSLAGSSGNTIYF,TGCGCCAGCAGCTTGGCGGGGAGCTCTGGAAACACCATATATTTT
TRBV7-2,TRBJ1-2,.,.,13,CASRGGRSYGYTF,TGTGCCAGCAGGGGGGGTAGGTCCTATGGCTACACCTTC
TRBV28,TRBJ1-2,once,.,14,CASSLPGGPYGYTF,TGTGCCAGCAGTCTCCCGGGGGGGCCCTATGGCTACACCTTC
TRBV6-5,TRBJ1-6,.,TRBD1,15,CASSYLQGTNSPLHF,TGTGCCAGCAGTTACTTACAGGGGACGAATTCACCCCTCCACTTT
TRBV27,TRBJ2-2,.,.,15,CASSLGAGRSGELFF,TGTGCCAGCAGTTTAGGGGCGGGAAGAAGCGGGGAGCTGTTTTTT
TRBV4-2,TRBJ1-1,.,TRBD1,14,CASSVAGGITEAFF,TGTGCCAGCAGCGTGGCAGGGGGGATCACTGAAGCTTTCTTT
TRBV7-9,TRBJ2-2,.,TRBD1,14,CASVGTGYTGELFF,TGTGCCAGCGTTGGGACAGGGTACACCGGGGAGCTGTTTTTT
TRBV5-6,TRBJ2-7,once,.,17,CASSPRRIQGYFYEQYF,TGTGCCAGCAGCCCCCGTCGAATACAGGGTTATTTCTACGAGCAGTACTTC
TRBV6-5,TRBJ1-2,.,TRBD1,15,CASSYSGTGAHGYTF,TGTGCCAGCAGTTACTCCGGGACAGGGGCCCATGGCTACACCTTC
TRBV2,TRBJ2-7,.,.,16,CASSEAPQAGENEQYF,TGTGCCAGCAGTGAAGCCCCCCAGGCAGGGGAGAACGAGCAGTACTTC